This passage covers 8 T cell receptor beta chains from one sample sequenced in a study of T cell responses to AZD1222 COVID-19 vaccine. Sequenced by immunoSEQ multiplex PCR; TCRdb stores in-frame clones only, minus some. This sample has about 120,000 clones, with around 90% found just once. The sequencing here drew on peripheral blood, taken on day 0 of AZD1222 vaccination. Every receptor here comes from an adult in good health.

The CDR3 protein is CSVAVGFSSYEQYF. The CDR3 DNA reads as TGCAGCGTTGCGGTGGGCTTCAGCTCCTACGAGCAGTACTTC. The V gene is TRBV29-1, the J gene TRBJ2-7; unclear D gene. The CDR3 sequence is 14 residues long. Germline V lookup: CDR1 SQVTM, CDR2 ANQGSEA. Trimming pared 4 bases from V and 0 bases from J, leaving 13 bases between.

The V and J genes are TRBV3-1 (or the pseudogene TRBV3-2) and TRBJ1-5; tentatively, D is TRBD1 (5 bases). In germline, CDR1 is LGHDT, CDR2 YNNKEL (reference sequence). This CDR3 contains 13 residues. V lost 0 bases and J lost 9, with 9 bases in between. CDR3 coding DNA: TGTGCCAGCAGCCAAGATCAGGGTCGGCCCCAGCATTTT. It translates to CASSQDQGRPQHF.

The V call is TRBV19, the J call TRBJ1-2; the D gene is possibly TRBD1 (5 bases). Trimming left V 0 bases short and J 4 bases short, with 12 bases between. This CDR3 contains 15 residues. In germline, CDR1 is LNHDA, CDR2 SQIVND (reference sequence). CDR3 amino acids: CASSIDLEGSYGYTF. CDR3 DNA sequence: TGTGCCAGTAGTATAGATCTGGAGGGGTCCTATGGCTACACCTTC.

The J gene is TRBJ1-2, the V gene TRBV11-3; unclear D gene. Germline values: CDR1 SGHNT, CDR2 YENEEA. Trimming stripped 5 bases from V and 2 bases from J, with 18 bases between. The CDR3 loop spans 16 amino acids. CDR3 in DNA: TGTGCCAGCAGCCCCGGAATCAGCACCGAAAACTATGGCTACACCTTC. Its translation is CASSPGISTENYGYTF.

The rearrangement joins TRBV28 to TRBJ1-5; D remains ambiguous. In germline, CDR1 is MDHEN, CDR2 SYDVKM. Trimming left V 5 bases short and J 7 bases short, with 9 bases between. The CDR3 spans 12 residues. The CDR3 region has the DNA TGTGCCAGCAGTCAGGAGGGCCAGCCCCAGCATTTT. This gives the protein CASSQEGQPQHF. Together with reference TRBV28 and TRBJ1-5, the CDR3 gives the full variable domain: DVKVTQSSRYLVKRTGEKVFLECVQDMDHENMFWYRQDPGLGLRLIYFSYDVKMKEKGDIPEGYSVSREKKERFSLILESASTNQTSMYLCASSQEGQPQHFGDGTRLSIL.

V usage is TRBV2 and J usage is TRBJ2-7, with TRBD1 matching over 7 bases. The germline gives CDR1 SNHLY, CDR2 FYNNEI. V shed 3 bases, J shed 6 bases, and the junction held 5 bases outside the gene matches. This CDR3 is 13 amino acids long. The CDR3 sequence is CASSEYRGAEQYF. CDR3 nucleotide sequence: TGTGCCAGCAGTGAGTACAGGGGAGCCGAGCAGTACTTC.

This chain's CDR3 is CATTPRGQGGYGYTF. CDR3 sequence (DNA): TGTGCCACCACCCCCCGGGGGCAAGGGGGCTATGGCTACACCTTC. V gene TRBV19 combines with J gene TRBJ1-2; tentative D call: TRBD1 (6 bases). The CDR3 consists of 15 residues. The V gene lost 10 bases and the J gene lost 4 bases, with 22 bases spanning the gap. Germline CDR1 LNHDA, CDR2 SQIVND (reference sequence).

CDR3 coding DNA: TGTGCCAGCAGCGACAGGGTCGGGAACACTGAAGCTTTCTTT. Translation: CASSDRVGNTEAFF. The chain links TRBV6-2 or TRBV6-3 to TRBJ1-1, with 7 bases matching TRBD1. The CDR3 is 14 amino acids. V shed 6 bases and J 1 base; nucleotides not matched to a gene: 5. Germline V lookup: CDR1 MNHEY, CDR2 SVGEGT.